This T cell receptor (beta chain) was retrieved from a study of T cell responses to AZD1222 COVID-19 vaccine. The CDR3 has 15 amino acids. Trimming took 2 bases from V and 3 from J; bases not matched to a gene: 4. Germline CDR1 SGHRS, CDR2 YFSETQ. The method was immunoSEQ multiplex PCR; TCRdb's version includes in-frame clones alone and lacks a portion of them. The repertoire holds some 130,000 clones, with roughly 91% as singletons. This chain joins TRBV5-1 and TRBJ2-3, with 9 bases identical to TRBD1. This TCR was sampled from an adult in good health. The sample was peripheral blood, taken on day 0 of AZD1222 vaccination. DNA for the CDR3: TGCGCCAGCAGCTTCAACAGGGGGCGGACAGATACGCAGTATTTT. Translating it yields CASSFNRGRTDTQYF.